This T cell receptor beta chain originates from a study of OX40 agonist ivuxolimab in advanced cancers. Study summary: Patients received ivuxolimab, an agonistic anti-OX40 (CD134) antibody. Males comprised roughly four fifths of the group, whose mean age was around 62 years (range roughly 20 to 90). General study results and limits: Within 6 weeks, CD4+ and CD8+ blood T cells expanded clonally at 0.1 to 3.0 mg/kg. CD8+ T cells averaged more expanded clones than CD4+.

For this clone: Its cognate antigen is unknown.

The CDR3 runs 15 residues. V was pared by 3 bases and J by 2 bases, with 3 bases of the junction left unmatched. Germline assignment: CDR1 MGHDK and CDR2 SYGVNS. TCRdb keeps only in-frame clones here, not all; method: immunoSEQ multiplex PCR. The sample lists 20,000 or so clones, 82% occurring once. This chain connects TRBV25-1 to TRBJ2-3, with 9 bases lining up with TRBD2. This clonotype was sampled from an adult with an advanced solid tumor such as melanoma, head and neck, liver or kidney cancer. The sample consisted of CD4+ or CD8+ T cells sorted from blood, taken in a trial of the OX40 agonist ivuxolimab. The DNA for the CDR3 is TGTGCCAGCAGTGATCAGCGGGGGGTCACAGATACGCAGTATTTT. Translation: CASSDQRGVTDTQYF.